Sequencing of this T cell receptor (beta chain) was carried out in a study of T-cell reconstitution after alpha-beta-depleted transplantation in children. Overall study findings and caveats: Surviving recipient T cells and thymic progenitors produced the high day-60 TCRbeta diversity seen in some patients. At one year after transplant, newly produced T cells mostly accounted for T-cell counts and diversity.

This clonotype has a handful of counts. Its antigen is still unknown. Preparation of the TCRbeta library used unique molecular identifiers. One entry per CDR3 protein, called by TCRdb with MiXCR from the PCR reads. The sample has some 550,000 distinct CDR3 sequences, 23% seen once. The sample in question was PBMCs, mostly from graft donor cells, obtained 360 days after TCRalphabeta/CD19-depleted stem cell transplant. The clonotype originates from a boy less than two years old who had a stem cell transplant for acute myeloid leukemia, so the T cells may come from the graft donor.

CDR3 amino acids: CASSFPQRDTIYF. DNA for the CDR3: TGTGCCAGCAGTTTTCCACAGAGAGACACCATATATTTT. V and J are TRBV12-3 or TRBV12-4 and TRBJ1-3; D uncertain. Trimming stripped 3 bases from V and 8 bases from J, with 11 bases between. This CDR3 has 13 amino acids.